A selection of T cell receptor beta chains follows, all from one sample in a study of identical twins. TCRdb passed the 5' RACE reads through MiXCR, listing each CDR3 protein once. Among 350,000 to 450,000 distinct CDR3 sequences listed, 15% to 20% were seen once. Material for sequencing was naive T cells sorted from blood. Source of these receptors: a man aged 45 to 65 in good health. Both conserved end residues are part of each CDR3. A D gene is named only where the DNA matches it firmly. Some rows have no size entry. The others give once, few or many, or a class for an expanded clone.

DNA,CDR3,D,J,size,V
TGTGCCACCAGCAGCTGGAGCGGGGGGCCCAATACGCAGTATTTT,CATSSWSGGPNTQYF,TRBD2,TRBJ2-3,few,TRBV15
TGTGCCAGCGGAACCGGGGAGCTGTTTTTT,CASGTGELFF,NA,TRBJ2-2,many,TRBV12-3/TRBV12-4
TGTGCCAGCAGCTTCCTGGCCTATAAAGAGACCCAGTACTTC,CASSFLAYKETQYF,NA,TRBJ2-5,NA,TRBV12-3/TRBV12-4
TGCAGCGCCAAGGGAGGGCTCACAGATACGCAGTATTTT,CSAKGGLTDTQYF,TRBD2,TRBJ2-3,few,TRBV29-1
TGCAGTGCTAGAGGGACTAGCGGGGGTGAGACCGGGGAGCTGTTTTTT,CSARGTSGGETGELFF,TRBD2,TRBJ2-2,NA,TRBV20-1
TGTGCCAGCAGCATATCGAGCGGGGTCACCGGGGAGCTGTTTTTT,CASSISSGVTGELFF,TRBD2,TRBJ2-2,many,TRBV7-8
TGTGCCAGCAGCTTGGACAATAACTATGGCTACACCTTC,CASSLDNNYGYTF,NA,TRBJ1-2,NA,TRBV6-2/TRBV6-3
TGTGCCTGGAGTGTATGGGGGAAAGAGACCCAGTACTTC,CAWSVWGKETQYF,NA,TRBJ2-5,NA,TRBV30
TGCAGCGGGAACAGGGGAGTAGAGACCCAGTACTTC,CSGNRGVETQYF,TRBD1,TRBJ2-5,many,TRBV29-1
TGTGCCAGCAGTGCACAGGTAGGGCGTTTAGTCGGGTACAATGAGCAGTTCTTC,CASSAQVGRLVGYNEQFF,NA,TRBJ2-1,few,TRBV27
TGTGCCAGGGAGGACATAAATGAAAAACTGTTTTTT,CAREDINEKLFF,NA,TRBJ1-4,NA,TRBV12-3/TRBV12-4
TGTACCAGCAGCCCCCGAGGACAGGGGGAAGCGGATACGCAGTATTTT,CTSSPRGQGEADTQYF,TRBD1,TRBJ2-3,NA,TRBV4-2
TGTGCCAGCAGTTTAAGCAGGGGGAGTGGTGGCTACACCTTC,CASSLSRGSGGYTF,TRBD1,TRBJ1-2,few,TRBV12-3/TRBV12-4
TGCGCCAGCAGTTTCGACCGGGAGACCCAGTACTTC,CASSFDRETQYF,NA,TRBJ2-5,NA,TRBV5-1
TGCAGTGCTGGGTCGTCTTACCAAGAGACCCAGTACTTC,CSAGSSYQETQYF,NA,TRBJ2-5,NA,TRBV20-1
TGCAGTGCCGCTAGCGGGAGCCGCACAGATACGCAGTATTTT,CSAASGSRTDTQYF,TRBD2,TRBJ2-3,many,TRBV20-1
TGTGCCAGTAGTCGGTCAGGTGAAACTTCCTACGAGCAGTACTTC,CASSRSGETSYEQYF,NA,TRBJ2-7,NA,TRBV19
TGTGCCAGCAGCGATACAGGGTCCGTCTCTGGAAACACCATATATTTT,CASSDTGSVSGNTIYF,NA,TRBJ1-3,NA,TRBV7-9
TGTGCCAGCAGAGCGGGAGCCGCGAACACCGGGGAGCTGTTTTTT,CASRAGAANTGELFF,TRBD2,TRBJ2-2,NA,TRBV2
TGTGCCACCAGCCCTCTGGCTAGCGGGGGAAATACGCAGTATTTT,CATSPLASGGNTQYF,TRBD2,TRBJ2-3,NA,TRBV24-1
TGTGCCATAGACTCACAGGGTAGCCACGAGCAGTACTTC,CAIDSQGSHEQYF,NA,TRBJ2-7,NA,TRBV28
TGTGCCAGCAGTGAATCGATCTCGACGGGAGAGACCCAGTACTTC,CASSESISTGETQYF,NA,TRBJ2-5,few,TRBV2
TGCGCCAGCAGCGAAGGACTAGCGGGAGGCCGCGCAGATACGCAGTATTTT,CASSEGLAGGRADTQYF,TRBD2,TRBJ2-3,NA,TRBV4-3
TGCAGTGCCCTGGCTCTAGCGGGGTTCACCGGGGAGCTGTTTTTT,CSALALAGFTGELFF,TRBD2,TRBJ2-2,NA,TRBV20-1
TGTGCCAGCAGCCCGTTGAGTCAGGGGAATGAGCAGTTCTTC,CASSPLSQGNEQFF,NA,TRBJ2-1,many,TRBV28
TGTGCCAGCTCACCCGGGACAGACCACACCGGGGAGCTGTTTTTT,CASSPGTDHTGELFF,TRBD1,TRBJ2-2,NA,TRBV18
TGTGCCAGCAGTTTAGTGAAGACGGATGGCTACACCTTC,CASSLVKTDGYTF,NA,TRBJ1-2,NA,TRBV12-3/TRBV12-4
TGTGCCAGCAGTCTGACAGGGAAGGGCTACGAGCAGTACTTC,CASSLTGKGYEQYF,TRBD1,TRBJ2-7,NA,TRBV12-3/TRBV12-4